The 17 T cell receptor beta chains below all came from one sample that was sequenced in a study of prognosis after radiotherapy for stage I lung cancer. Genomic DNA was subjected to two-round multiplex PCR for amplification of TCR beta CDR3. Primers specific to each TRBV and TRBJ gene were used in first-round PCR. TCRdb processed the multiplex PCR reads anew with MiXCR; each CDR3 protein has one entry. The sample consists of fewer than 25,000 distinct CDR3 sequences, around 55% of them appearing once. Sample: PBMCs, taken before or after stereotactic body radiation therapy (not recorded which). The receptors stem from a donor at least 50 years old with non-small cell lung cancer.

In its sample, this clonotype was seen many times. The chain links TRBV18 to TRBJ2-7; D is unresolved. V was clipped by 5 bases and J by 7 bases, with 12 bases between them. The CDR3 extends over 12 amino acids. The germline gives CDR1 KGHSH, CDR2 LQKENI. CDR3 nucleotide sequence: TGTGCCAGCTCAAACCCCCAGGAGGAGCAGTACTTC. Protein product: CASSNPQEEQYF.

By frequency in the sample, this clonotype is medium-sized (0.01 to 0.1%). DNA for the CDR3: TGCAGTGCTAGAGGACTGGCGGGGTGGGAGCAGTACTTC. Its protein is CSARGLAGWEQYF. V gene TRBV20-1 combines with J gene TRBJ2-7, with a tentative D call TRBD2 (6 bases). Germline V gene data show CDR1 as DFQATT and CDR2 as SNEGSKA (reference sequence). The V end was cut by 1 base, the J end by 7 bases, with 14 bases between. The CDR3 totals 13 residues.

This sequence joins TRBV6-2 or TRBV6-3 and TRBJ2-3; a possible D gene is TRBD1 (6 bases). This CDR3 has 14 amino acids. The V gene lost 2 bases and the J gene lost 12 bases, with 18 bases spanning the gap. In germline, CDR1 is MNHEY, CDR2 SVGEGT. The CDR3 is CASSYGTPRCTQYF. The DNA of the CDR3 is TGTGCCAGCAGTTACGGGACACCGAGGTGTACTCAGTATTTT.

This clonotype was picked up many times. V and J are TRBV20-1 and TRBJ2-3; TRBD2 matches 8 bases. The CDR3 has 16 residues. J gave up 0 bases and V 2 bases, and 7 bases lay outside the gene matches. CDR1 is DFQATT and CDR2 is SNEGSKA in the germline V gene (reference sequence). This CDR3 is CSARLTGGRSTDTQYF. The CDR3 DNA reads TGCAGTGCTAGATTAACGGGAGGGCGAAGCACAGATACGCAGTATTTT.

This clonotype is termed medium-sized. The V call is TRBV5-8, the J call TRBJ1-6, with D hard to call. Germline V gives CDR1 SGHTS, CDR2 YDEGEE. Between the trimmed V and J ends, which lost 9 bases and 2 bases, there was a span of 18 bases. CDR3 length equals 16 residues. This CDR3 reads CATPDGKGTYNSPLHF. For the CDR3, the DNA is TGTGCCACGCCAGACGGAAAAGGAACCTATAATTCACCCCTCCACTTT.

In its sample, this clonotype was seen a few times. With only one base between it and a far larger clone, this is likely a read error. This chain's CDR3 is CASSLDLVGSSEQYF. DNA for the CDR3: TGTGCCAGCAGCTTAGATCTTGTAGGGTCCTCCGAGCAGTACTTC. The rearrangement uses TRBV7-9 and TRBJ2-7; no clear D. The CDR3 runs to 15 residues. Germline CDR1 reads SEHNR; CDR2 reads FQNEAQ (reference sequence).

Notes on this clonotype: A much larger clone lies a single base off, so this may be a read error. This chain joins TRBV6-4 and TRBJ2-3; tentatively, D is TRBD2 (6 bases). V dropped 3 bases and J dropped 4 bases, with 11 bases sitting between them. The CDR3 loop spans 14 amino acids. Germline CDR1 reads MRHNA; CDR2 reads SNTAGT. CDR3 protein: CASSETGVPDTQYF. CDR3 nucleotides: TGTGCCAGCAGTGAAACGGGAGTTCCAGATACGCAGTATTTT.

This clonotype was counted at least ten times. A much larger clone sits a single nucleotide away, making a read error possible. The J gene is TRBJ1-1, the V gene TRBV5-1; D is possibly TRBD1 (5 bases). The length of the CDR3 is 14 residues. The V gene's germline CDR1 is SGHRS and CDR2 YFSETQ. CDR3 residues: CASSRLPGGTETFF. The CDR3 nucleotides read TGCGCCAGCAGCCGTCTCCCGGGGGGGACTGAAACTTTCTTT.

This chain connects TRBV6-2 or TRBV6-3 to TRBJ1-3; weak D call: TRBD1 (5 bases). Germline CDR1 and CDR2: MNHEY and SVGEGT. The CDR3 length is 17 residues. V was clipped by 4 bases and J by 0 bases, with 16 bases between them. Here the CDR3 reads CASSCTGASFSGNTIYF. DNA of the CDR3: TGTGCCAGCAGTTGCACTGGGGCTTCCTTCTCTGGAAACACCATATATTTT.

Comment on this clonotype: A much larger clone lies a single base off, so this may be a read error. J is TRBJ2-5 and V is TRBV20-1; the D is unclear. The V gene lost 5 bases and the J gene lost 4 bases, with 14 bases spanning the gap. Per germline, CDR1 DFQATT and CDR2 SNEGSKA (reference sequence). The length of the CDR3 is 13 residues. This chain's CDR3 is CSAPHFRVETQYF. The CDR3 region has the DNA TGCAGTGCTCCGCATTTTCGTGTAGAGACCCAGTACTTC.

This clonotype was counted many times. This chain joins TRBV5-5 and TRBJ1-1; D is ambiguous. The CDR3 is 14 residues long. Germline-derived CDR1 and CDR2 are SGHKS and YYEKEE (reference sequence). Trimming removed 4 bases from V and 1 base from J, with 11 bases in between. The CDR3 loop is CASSLRTGNTEAFF. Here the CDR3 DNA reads TGTGCCAGCAGCCTTCGGACGGGGAACACTGAAGCTTTCTTT.

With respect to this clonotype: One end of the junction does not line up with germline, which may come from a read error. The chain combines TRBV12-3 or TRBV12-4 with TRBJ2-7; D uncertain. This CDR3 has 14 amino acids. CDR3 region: CASVWIFVEYDQYF. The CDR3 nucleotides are TGTGCCAGCGTCTGGATATTCGTTGAATACGATCAGTACTTC.

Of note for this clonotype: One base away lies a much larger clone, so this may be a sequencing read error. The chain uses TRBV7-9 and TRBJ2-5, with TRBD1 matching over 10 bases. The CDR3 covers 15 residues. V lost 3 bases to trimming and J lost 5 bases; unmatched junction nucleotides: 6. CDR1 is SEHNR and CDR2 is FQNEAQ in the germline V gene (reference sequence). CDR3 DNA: TGTGCCAGCAGCTTCTTGGGACAGGGGATTGAGACCCAGTACTTC. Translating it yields CASSFLGQGIETQYF.

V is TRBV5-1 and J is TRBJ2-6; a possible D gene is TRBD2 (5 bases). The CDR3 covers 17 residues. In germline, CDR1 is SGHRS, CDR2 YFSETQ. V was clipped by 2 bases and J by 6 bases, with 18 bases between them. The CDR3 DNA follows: TGCGCCAGCAGCTTTGAGGCGAGGGCAGCTGTGGCCAACGTCCTGACTTTC. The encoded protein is CASSFEARAAVANVLTF.

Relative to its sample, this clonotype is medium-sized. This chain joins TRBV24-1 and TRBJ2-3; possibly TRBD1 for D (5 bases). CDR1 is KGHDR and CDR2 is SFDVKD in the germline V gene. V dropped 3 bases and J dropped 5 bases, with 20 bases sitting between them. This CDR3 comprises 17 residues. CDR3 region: CATSDPLFAGKKDTQYF. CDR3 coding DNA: TGTGCCACCAGTGATCCCCTCTTCGCAGGGAAGAAAGATACGCAGTATTTT.

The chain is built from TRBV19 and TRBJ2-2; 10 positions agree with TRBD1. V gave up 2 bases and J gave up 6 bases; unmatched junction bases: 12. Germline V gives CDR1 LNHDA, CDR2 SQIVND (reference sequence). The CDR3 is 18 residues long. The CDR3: CASSISVTGTGVSGELFF. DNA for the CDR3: TGTGCCAGTAGTATATCGGTTACCGGGACAGGGGTTTCCGGGGAGCTGTTTTTT.

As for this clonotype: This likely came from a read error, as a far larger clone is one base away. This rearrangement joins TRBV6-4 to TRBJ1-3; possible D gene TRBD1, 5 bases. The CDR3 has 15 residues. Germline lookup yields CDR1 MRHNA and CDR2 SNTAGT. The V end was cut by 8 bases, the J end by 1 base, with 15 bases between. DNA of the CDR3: TGTGCCAGCTGGACCCGACAGCAATCTGGAAACACCATATATTTT. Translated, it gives CASWTRQQSGNTIYF.